This T cell receptor beta chain originates from a study of T cell changes during pregnancy in multiple sclerosis. The CDR3 length is 15 residues. With V trimmed by 4 bases and J by 6 bases, 4 bases remained unmatched. Per germline, CDR1 ENHRY and CDR2 SYGVKD. The method was immunoSEQ multiplex PCR; TCRdb's version includes in-frame clones alone and lacks a portion of them. The sample comprises under 75,000 clones, approximately 91% of which are singletons, and 0.29% rests with the top ten. This sequence was found in a female donor with multiple sclerosis, enrolled in a pregnancy study. The gene calls are TRBV10-3 and TRBJ2-3; 13 bases agree with TRBD2. The sample in question was CD4+ T cells from peripheral blood mononuclear cells, obtained after pregnancy. CDR3 bases: TGTGCCATCAGTGGGACTAGCGGGAGTGGGGATACGCAGTATTTT. This encodes CAISGTSGSGDTQYF.